This T cell receptor beta chain stems from a study of control samples from healthy donors and cancer patients. TCRdb's copy holds only in-frame clones and misses some; the assay was immunoSEQ multiplex PCR. The table records fewer than 250,000 clones, around 93% of them present only once. Trimming pared 0 bases from V and 3 bases from J, leaving 10 bases between. The CDR3 is 16 residues long. The germline V gene has CDR1 SGHRS and CDR2 YFSETQ. This clone was found once. The clonotype comes from a man aged 25-45 years in good health. Specimen: blood. The genes are TRBV5-1 and TRBJ1-6; no clear D. CDR3 in amino acids: CASSLDIPYYNSPLHF. The CDR3 nucleotides read TGCGCCAGCAGCTTGGATATTCCCTACTATAATTCACCCCTCCACTTT.